This record looks at one T cell receptor beta chain sequence and its context. The sample comes from a study of T-cell memory formation after mild COVID-19. V gave up 3 bases and J gave up 0 bases, with 16 bases separating them. CDR1 MGHDK and CDR2 SYGVNS come from the germline V gene. CDR3 length: 17 residues. TCRdb re-analysed the 5' RACE reads in MiXCR, keeping a single row per CDR3 protein. Of 500,000 to 600,000 distinct CDR3 sequences listed, roughly 18% are singletons. The sample was PBMCs or a T cell subset sorted from them (not recorded which). The source is an adult woman who had mild COVID-19 (a few samples of this study predate the infection). Cell type and time point are not known. The chain couples TRBV25-1 to TRBJ2-3; D not resolved. The CDR3 region has the DNA TGTGCCAGCAGTGATCATCAGACCCCTGCTAGCACAGATACGCAGTATTTT. This sequence encodes CASSDHQTPASTDTQYF.